The sequence of this T cell receptor (beta chain) was determined in a study of vaccination effects on CD4 cells after COVID-19. Points from the study as a whole: In vaccinees who were healthy, merely 1 out of 255 vaccine-induced clones cross-reacted with common cold coronaviruses.

Expansion of antigen-specific CD4+ T cells with viral peptide pools was carried out by the ViraFEST assay before sequencing. CD4+ T cell isolation took place after approximately ten days of culture. All study participants received two doses of BNT162b2 or mRNA-1273 vaccine. Comment on this clone: Its antigen is undetermined.

Germline V gene sequence: CDR1 MNHNS, CDR2 SASEGT. V lost 2 bases, J lost 0 bases, and 5 bases lay in between. The CDR3 totals 15 residues. Clones were sequenced by immunoSEQ multiplex PCR, and TCRdb holds only the in-frame ones, with some missing. This sample has 30,000 to 35,000 clones, with almost 85% found just once. The receptor comes from a human donor who received a COVID-19 vaccine. Some clones in this sample may be carry-over from other donors' samples. Sequenced here: CD4+ T cells from PBMCs cultured with HCoV-NL63 spike peptides, sampled after COVID-19 vaccination. The chain is built from TRBV6-1 and TRBJ1-6, with D unresolved. CDR3 bases: TGTGCCAGCAGTGAAATGAGCTCCTATAATTCACCCCTCCACTTT. Protein: CASSEMSSYNSPLHF.